The rows below give T cell receptor beta chains drawn from one sample of a study of CD4 T cells in relation to SARS-CoV-2 and coronaviruses. Libraries were prepared by immunoSEQ multiplex PCR; TCRdb keeps only in-frame clonotypes and omits some of them. The sample shows about 36,000 clones, just under 85% of them seen only once. Their antigens remain unidentified. The sample was naive CD4+ T cells from PBMCs, cultured in vitro. The origin of the receptors is an adult with COVID-19. The CDR3 runs from the conserved cysteine through the conserved F or W. D genes are given only for firm matches. Clone size is stated in some rows and not others, as once, few, many or a class when expanded.

v_gene	d_gene	len	abundance	j_gene	CDR3aa	CDR3nt
TRBV10-3	.	14	.	TRBJ2-7	CAISSNPFGNKQYF	TGTGCCATCAGTTCTAATCCTTTCGGGAATAAGCAGTACTTC
TRBV28	.	16	.	TRBJ2-7	CASSLWKRRGSYEQYF	TGTGCCAGCAGTTTATGGAAGCGCAGGGGATCCTACGAGCAGTACTTC
TRBV4-1	TRBD2	18	.	TRBJ2-5	CASSQVVGGTVAQKTQYF	TGCGCCAGCAGCCAAGTCGTGGGAGGGACGGTGGCTCAAAAGACCCAGTACTTC
TRBV29-1	.	14	.	TRBJ2-1	CSVGRVSFYNEQFF	TGCAGCGTTGGGAGAGTAAGTTTCTACAATGAGCAGTTCTTC
TRBV19	TRBD2	16	.	TRBJ2-1	CASSRQGSGRAYEQFF	TGTGCCAGTAGTCGCCAGGGAAGCGGGAGGGCATATGAGCAGTTCTTC
TRBV27	.	15	.	TRBJ2-7	CASRLGPSGSYEQYF	TGTGCCAGCAGGTTAGGGCCAAGCGGCTCCTACGAGCAGTACTTC
TRBV10-3	TRBD1	17	.	TRBJ1-5	CAISERSGTGLNQPQHF	TGTGCCATCAGTGAGAGGTCGGGGACAGGGCTAAATCAGCCCCAGCATTTT
TRBV28	.	14	.	TRBJ2-4	CASSPLMAKNIQYF	TGTGCCAGCAGCCCCCTGATGGCCAAAAACATTCAGTACTTC
TRBV18	TRBD1	14	.	TRBJ1-1	CASSYRGPDTEAFF	TGTGCCAGCTCTTACAGGGGGCCAGACACTGAAGCTTTCTTT
TRBV10-3	.	15	.	TRBJ2-5	CAISDSGGVGETQYF	TGTGCCATCAGTGATTCGGGGGGCGTTGGAGAGACCCAGTACTTC
TRBV19	TRBD1	15	.	TRBJ1-4	CASTKVGTGNEKLFF	TGTGCCAGTACCAAGGTCGGGACAGGGAATGAAAAACTGTTTTTT
TRBV6-1	.	13	.	TRBJ1-1	CASSEFGDTEAFF	TGTGCCAGCAGTGAATTTGGAGACACTGAAGCTTTCTTT
TRBV28	TRBD1	17	.	TRBJ1-2	CASRRGWGQGMNYGYTF	TGTGCCAGCAGGCGTGGGTGGGGACAGGGTATGAACTATGGCTACACCTTC
TRBV5-1	TRBD1	13	.	TRBJ1-6	CASSLDGPGTGYF	TGCGCCAGCAGCTTGGACGGCCCCGGGACAGGCTACTTT
TRBV28	TRBD1	14	.	TRBJ1-4	CASSSQGVNEKLFF	TGTGCCAGCAGTTCGCAGGGGGTAAATGAAAAACTGTTTTTT
TRBV5-4	TRBD1	14	.	TRBJ2-7	CASSLGGQGREQYF	TGTGCCAGCAGCTTGGGGGGACAGGGTCGGGAGCAGTACTTC
TRBV6-1	TRBD2	15	.	TRBJ2-1	CASSEPPGSGGREFF	TGTGCCAGCAGTGAACCGCCTGGTAGCGGGGGCCGGGAGTTCTTC
TRBV9	.	14	.	TRBJ2-7	CASSVSTGNYEQYF	TGTGCCAGCAGCGTCTCTACAGGGAACTACGAGCAGTACTTC
TRBV6-5	.	14	few	TRBJ2-7	CASSLAGGVYEQYF	TGTGCCAGCAGCCTTGCCGGGGGCGTCTACGAGCAGTACTTC
TRBV7-2	TRBD2	19	.	TRBJ2-1	CASSSHPIGLAGGHNEQFF	TGTGCCAGCAGCTCGCACCCGATTGGACTAGCGGGAGGCCACAATGAGCAGTTCTTC
TRBV5-1	TRBD2	16	.	TRBJ2-1	CASSSLAGVGYNEQFF	TGCGCCAGCAGCTCACTAGCGGGAGTGGGCTACAATGAGCAGTTCTTC
TRBV5-4	.	12	.	TRBJ2-2	CASSLGVGELFF	TGTGCCAGCAGCTTGGGGGTCGGGGAGCTGTTTTTT
TRBV5-4	.	16	.	TRBJ2-3	CASSWDVMAYTDTQYF	TGTGCCAGCAGCTGGGATGTGATGGCATACACAGATACGCAGTATTTT
TRBV5-1	TRBD1	16	.	TRBJ2-3	CASSLGQGASTDTQYF	TGCGCCAGCAGCTTGGGGCAGGGGGCTAGCACAGATACGCAGTATTTT
TRBV28	TRBD2	17	.	TRBJ2-3	CASSSGGTSGATDTQYF	TGTGCCAGCAGTTCCGGGGGGACTAGCGGGGCCACAGATACGCAGTATTTT
TRBV2	TRBD2	16	.	TRBJ2-1	CASSAGSYWRGGSSIF	TGTGCCAGCAGTGCTGGGTCTTACTGGCGGGGGGGGAGCAGTATCTTC
TRBV2	TRBD1	16	.	TRBJ1-2	CASSEGPGDRAGGYTF	TGTGCCAGCAGTGAAGGGCCGGGAGACAGGGCGGGTGGCTACACCTTC
TRBV18	.	13	.	TRBJ1-2	CASSPPVGGGYTF	TGTGCCAGCTCACCACCGGTCGGGGGTGGCTACACCTTC
TRBV7-9	TRBD2	18	.	TRBJ2-3	CASSGYSGSVEATDTQYF	TGTGCCAGCAGTGGATATAGCGGGAGTGTGGAGGCCACAGATACGCAGTATTTT
TRBV19	TRBD1	15	.	TRBJ1-2	CASSRPGTANYGYTF	TGTGCCAGTAGTAGACCAGGGACAGCTAACTATGGCTACACCTTC
TRBV10-3	TRBD2	14	.	TRBJ2-7	CAISDSSGRGEQYF	TGTGCCATCAGTGATTCTAGCGGGAGAGGGGAGCAGTACTTC